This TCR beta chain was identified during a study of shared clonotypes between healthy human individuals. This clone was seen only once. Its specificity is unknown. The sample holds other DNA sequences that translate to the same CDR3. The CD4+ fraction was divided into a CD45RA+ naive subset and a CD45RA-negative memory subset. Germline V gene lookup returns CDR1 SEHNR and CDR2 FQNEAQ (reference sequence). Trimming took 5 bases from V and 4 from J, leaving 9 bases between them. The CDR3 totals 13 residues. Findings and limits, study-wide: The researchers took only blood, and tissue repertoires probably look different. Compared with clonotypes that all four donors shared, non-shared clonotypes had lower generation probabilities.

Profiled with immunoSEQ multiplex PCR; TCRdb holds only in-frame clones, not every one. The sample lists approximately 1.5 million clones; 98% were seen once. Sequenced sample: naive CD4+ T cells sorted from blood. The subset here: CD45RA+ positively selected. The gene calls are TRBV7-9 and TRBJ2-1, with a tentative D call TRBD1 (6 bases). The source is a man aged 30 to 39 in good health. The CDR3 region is CASSRGQYNEQFF. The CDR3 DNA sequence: TGTGCCAGCAGCCGCGGACAGTACAATGAGCAGTTCTTC.